This T cell receptor beta chain emerged from a study of T cell changes during pregnancy in multiple sclerosis. TCRdb's table, derived via immunoSEQ multiplex PCR, lists solely in-frame clones and lacks some. The sample consists of 25,000 to 35,000 clones, 90% of them appearing once. CDR1 and CDR2 from the germline V gene are MDHEN and SYDVKM. The CDR3 contains 14 residues. Trimming shortened V by 5 bases and J by 3 bases, and 14 bases separated the two germline ends. The input for sequencing was CD8+ T cells from peripheral blood mononuclear cells, taken in the second trimester of pregnancy. The V call is TRBV28, the J call TRBJ2-7; perhaps TRBD1 as D (6 bases). This receptor was identified in a female donor with multiple sclerosis, enrolled in a pregnancy study. The CDR3 sequence: CASSARDTLYEQYF. CDR3 bases: TGTGCCAGCAGTGCTCGGGACACCCTCTACGAGCAGTACTTC.